Shown below are 20 T cell receptor beta chains from a single sample sequenced in a study of cytomegalovirus exposure and HLA in healthy donors (dated by TCRdb to about 2017). The method was the immunoSEQ multiplex PCR assay. The multiplex PCR relied on a mix of 60 forward primers for TCR Vbeta segments and 13 reverse primers for TCR Jbeta segments. TCRdb took this table from immuneACCESS and kept in-frame rearrangements with V and J called. Such tables lack part of the clones; where checked against another copy, unresolved V genes explain under half of the gap, and the rest is unexplained. This sample holds about 130,000 clones; roughly 85% were observed only once. The ten biggest clones cover 1.5% to 1.9% of the sample. The sequencing input was PBMCs. Receptor source: a man in his forties in good health and CMV-seronegative.

V gene TRBV2 combines with J gene TRBJ1-1; 7 bases fit TRBD1. The CDR3 covers 15 residues. The V segment lost 4 bases and the J segment 1 base; nucleotides outside the gene matches: 6. CDR1 and CDR2 (germline): SNHLY, FYNNEI. CDR3 coding DNA: TGTGCCAGCAGTGCGACTGACAGGGCGAACACTGAAGCTTTCTTT. Its protein is CASSATDRANTEAFF.

The chain joins TRBV19 to TRBJ1-1, with TRBD1 matching 9 bases. Germline V lookup: CDR1 LNHDA, CDR2 SQIVND (reference sequence). The ends lost 4 bases at V and 1 base at J; junction bases unmatched: 4. This CDR3 has 15 residues. The CDR3 DNA follows: TGTGCCAGTAGTACGTGGGGACAGGGGAACACTGAAGCTTTCTTT. Translating it yields CASSTWGQGNTEAFF. The entire variable domain, with the rest obtained from reference TRBV19 and TRBJ1-1, is as follows: DGGITQSPKYLFRKEGQNVTLSCEQNLNHDAMYWYRQDPGQGLRLIYYSQIVNDFQKGDIAEGYSVSREKKESFPLTVTSAQKNPTAFYLCASSTWGQGNTEAFFGQGTRLTVV.

This clone was observed once. The rearrangement joins TRBV10-3 to TRBJ1-2; D remains unclear. CDR1 is ENHRY, CDR2 SYGVKD, per germline. The CDR3 sequence is 13 residues long. Trimming pared 0 bases from V and 6 bases from J, leaving 8 bases between. CDR3 coding DNA: TGTGCCATCAGTGAGTCGGTCGGGGATGGCTACACCTTC. Translated: CAISESVGDGYTF.

CDR3 in amino acids: CASSSRWTSGSADTQYF. CDR3 DNA: TGTGCCAGCAGCTCAAGGTGGACTAGCGGGAGCGCAGATACGCAGTATTTT. The chain uses TRBV13 and TRBJ2-3; 13 bases are shared with TRBD2. This CDR3 is 17 amino acids long. The V gene end was trimmed by 4 bases and the J gene end by 4 bases; junction bases not matched to a gene: 8. The germline gives CDR1 PRHDT, CDR2 FYEKMQ (reference sequence).

This rearrangement joins TRBV6-5 to TRBJ2-3; 7 bases fit TRBD2. The CDR3 runs to 14 residues. The J segment lost 9 bases and the V segment lost 5 bases, leaving 11 bases of the junction unmatched. CDR1 is MNHEY and CDR2 is SVGAGI in the germline V gene. Here the CDR3 reads CASSGGLTQITQYF. CDR3 coding DNA: TGTGCCAGCAGTGGGGGACTAACACAGATAACGCAGTATTTT.

This sequence joins TRBV6-5 and TRBJ2-1; 11 positions agree with TRBD1. The germline gives CDR1 MNHEY, CDR2 SVGAGI. The length of the CDR3 is 16 residues. V dropped 4 bases and J dropped 9; count of bases not matched to a gene: 11. DNA for the CDR3: TGTGCCAGCAGTTCCAGGACAGGGGGCCCCCTGGGTGAGCAGTTCTTC. Amino acids: CASSSRTGGPLGEQFF.

CDR3 amino acids: CASTGTPGQGLNEQFF. CDR3 DNA sequence: TGTGCCAGCACCGGAACCCCGGGACAGGGTCTGAATGAGCAGTTCTTC. The V gene is TRBV2, the J gene TRBJ2-1; 9 nucleotides agree with TRBD1. Germline V gives CDR1 SNHLY, CDR2 FYNNEI. There are 16 residues in the CDR3. With V trimmed by 7 bases and J by 7 bases, 14 bases remained unmatched. Variable domain in full (rest from reference TRBV2 and TRBJ2-1): EPEVTQTPSHQVTQMGQEVILRCVPISNHLYFYWYRQILGQKVEFLVSFYNNEISEKSEIFDDQFSVERPDGSNFTLKIRSTKLEDSAMYFCASTGTPGQGLNEQFFGPGTRLTVL.

This rearrangement joins TRBV7-2 to TRBJ2-7, with a weak D call TRBD2 (6 bases). V lost 0 bases to trimming and J lost 1 base, with 10 bases between them. The CDR3 runs to 15 residues. Germline V gives CDR1 SGHTA, CDR2 FQGNSA. The CDR3 spells CASSLASGESYEQYF. In DNA, the CDR3 is TGTGCCAGCAGCTTAGCTTCGGGGGAGTCCTACGAGCAGTACTTC.

This clone was observed a few times. The CDR3 DNA reads TGTGCCAGCAGCTTGGCAGGGTCGAACACTGAAGCTTTCTTT. It codes for CASSLAGSNTEAFF. This chain links TRBV5-8 with TRBJ1-1; D may be TRBD1 (5 bases). Germline values: CDR1 SGHTS, CDR2 YDEGEE. Trimming removed 0 bases from V and 1 base from J, with 7 bases in between. This CDR3 has 14 residues.

V usage is TRBV29-1 and J usage is TRBJ1-4; TRBD1 matches 11 bases. The V gene end was trimmed by 7 bases and the J gene end by 2 bases; junction bases not matched to a gene: 12. The CDR3 consists of 17 residues. In germline, CDR1 is SQVTM, CDR2 ANQGSEA. The CDR3 here is CSGGWTGGDHTNEKLFF. CDR3 nucleotides: TGCAGCGGTGGGTGGACAGGGGGCGATCATACTAATGAAAAACTGTTTTTT.

This clone was counted between two and nine times. This chain links TRBV7-9 with TRBJ2-2; tentative D call: TRBD2 (5 bases). Germline V lookup: CDR1 SEHNR, CDR2 FQNEAQ (reference sequence). This CDR3 region has 15 residues. The ends were cut back, 0 bases at V and 4 bases at J, with 9 bases in the middle. Here the CDR3 DNA reads TGTGCCAGCAGCTTAGCCGGGGTCGGCACCGGGGAGCTGTTTTTT. It encodes CASSLAGVGTGELFF.

The chain couples TRBV27 to TRBJ2-5; 12 nucleotides match TRBD1. This CDR3 comprises 17 residues. Germline CDR1 is MNHEY and CDR2 is SMNVEV (reference sequence). The J segment lost 1 base and the V segment lost 5 bases, leaving 8 bases of the junction unmatched. The DNA of the CDR3 is TGTGCCAGCAGTGACCTGCCGGGACAGGGGGCCCAAGAGACCCAGTACTTC. Translated: CASSDLPGQGAQETQYF.

V gene TRBV19 combines with J gene TRBJ1-3; weak D call: TRBD1 (6 bases). CDR1 is LNHDA, CDR2 SQIVND, per germline (reference sequence). Trimming took off 5 bases at V and 2 bases at J, with 10 bases between the two ends. The CDR3 has 14 amino acids. CDR3 region: CASSPGVTGNTIYF. CDR3 sequence (DNA): TGTGCCAGTAGTCCAGGGGTTACTGGAAACACCATATATTTT. The variable domain in full, completed from reference TRBV19 and TRBJ1-3, reads DGGITQSPKYLFRKEGQNVTLSCEQNLNHDAMYWYRQDPGQGLRLIYYSQIVNDFQKGDIAEGYSVSREKKESFPLTVTSAQKNPTAFYLCASSPGVTGNTIYFGEGSWLTVV.

This clone appeared a few times. The V and J genes are TRBV29-1 and TRBJ1-2; TRBD1 aligns across 11 bases. Germline-derived CDR1 and CDR2 are SQVTM and ANQGSEA. The length of the CDR3 is 13 residues. V lost 7 bases and J lost 5; bases outside the gene matches: 6. CDR3 region: CSGGQGARYGYTF. Written as DNA, the CDR3 is TGCAGCGGCGGACAGGGGGCGCGGTATGGCTACACCTTC.

V usage is TRBV7-9 and J usage is TRBJ2-2, with TRBD2 matching 13 bases. The V gene end was trimmed by 4 bases and the J gene end by 4 bases; junction bases not matched to a gene: 6. The CDR3 runs to 17 residues. Germline CDR1 is SEHNR and CDR2 is FQNEAQ (reference sequence). CDR3: CASSSPGLAGFTGELFF. The CDR3 DNA follows: TGTGCCAGCAGCTCACCGGGACTAGCGGGGTTCACCGGGGAGCTGTTTTTT.

This chain links TRBV5-1 with TRBJ2-7, with TRBD2 as a possible D gene (6 bases). V lost 0 bases and J lost 4, with 14 bases in between. The germline CDR1 and CDR2 sequences are SGHRS and YFSETQ. The CDR3 length is 15 residues. Written as DNA, the CDR3 is TGCGCCAGCAGCTTGGGGTCCGGGGGAGGATACGAGCAGTACTTC. Its protein is CASSLGSGGGYEQYF.

The genes are TRBV5-1 and TRBJ1-4; unclear D gene. The V and J ends lost 4 bases and 6 bases respectively, with 16 bases between them. The CDR3 consists of 15 residues. Germline-derived CDR1 and CDR2 are SGHRS and YFSETQ. CDR3 in DNA: TGCGCCAGCAGCACGGGAGGCGATCCGGATGAAAAACTGTTTTTT. Protein product: CASSTGGDPDEKLFF.

J is TRBJ2-2 and V is TRBV7-9, with TRBD2 as a possible D gene (6 bases). Trimming stripped 5 bases from V and 0 bases from J, with 10 bases between. The CDR3 extends over 15 amino acids. Germline V gene sequence: CDR1 SEHNR, CDR2 FQNEAQ (reference sequence). CDR3 sequence (DNA): TGTGCCAGCAGCGGAGGGAGATCGAACACCGGGGAGCTGTTTTTT. This sequence encodes CASSGGRSNTGELFF. Together with reference TRBV7-9 and TRBJ2-2, the CDR3 gives the full variable domain: DTGVSQNPRHKITKRGQNVTFRCDPISEHNRLYWYRQTLGQGPEFLTYFQNEAQLEKSRLLSDRFSAERPKGSFSTLEIQRTEQGDSAMYLCASSGGRSNTGELFFGEGSRLTVL.

The chain couples TRBV6-5 to TRBJ1-6; D is undetermined. Germline V gene lookup returns CDR1 MNHEY and CDR2 SVGAGI. The ends were cut back, 6 bases at V and 10 bases at J, with 19 bases in the middle. The CDR3 consists of 15 residues. As DNA, the CDR3 is TGTGCCAGCAGCCGTGACGATAGCCGACCATCACCCCTCCACTTT. Translation: CASSRDDSRPSPLHF.

CDR3 protein: CASSSQGDYGYTF. The CDR3 DNA is TGTGCCAGCAGTTCCCAGGGGGACTATGGCTACACCTTC. V usage is TRBV2 and J usage is TRBJ1-2; 7 nucleotides agree with TRBD1. Germline V gives CDR1 SNHLY, CDR2 FYNNEI. J lost 3 bases, V lost 5 bases, and 3 bases had no gene match. This CDR3 contains 13 residues.